This is a list of T cell receptor beta chains from one sample in a study of cytomegalovirus exposure and HLA in healthy donors. Only in-frame clones appear in the TCRdb table, and some are missing; sequencing was by immunoSEQ multiplex PCR. The profile shows roughly 120,000 clones, roughly two thirds of them singletons. Specimen: PBMCs. These receptors came from a man aged 25-40 years in good health and CMV-seropositive. CDR3s include the opening cysteine and the closing phenylalanine or tryptophan. Fields, in order: D gene, clone size, J gene, V gene, CDR3 DNA, CDR3 protein. The D gene is left open where the match is weak. Clone size is stated in some rows and not others, as once, few, many or a class when expanded.

. . TRBJ1-4 TRBV5-1 TGCGCCAGCAGCGGAGAAGGTGCAACTAATGAAAAACTGTTTTTT CASSGEGATNEKLFF
. . TRBJ1-4 TRBV2 TGTGCCAGCACAACGTGGGGGCAAGGTGAAAAACCGTTTTTT CASTTWGQGEKPFF
. few TRBJ2-5 TRBV7-3 TGTGCCAGCAGCTTATGGGGGGACAGTCAAGAGACCCAGTACTTC CASSLWGDSQETQYF
TRBD1 few TRBJ2-7 TRBV6-5 TGTGCCAGCAGACAACAGGGGTTCGGCGAGCAGTACTTC CASRQQGFGEQYF
. . TRBJ1-3 TRBV28 TGTGCCAGCAGTCAGGGAGGGGGTTCGGAGACCATATATTTT CASSQGGGSETIYF
TRBD2 few TRBJ2-1 TRBV6-5 TGTGCCAGCAGTTACACGCGGGGGGGTTCGAATGAGCAGTTCTTC CASSYTRGGSNEQFF
. once TRBJ2-5 TRBV6-7 TGTGCCAGCAGTTACGGCAGGGTTCAAGAGACCCAGTACTTC CASSYGRVQETQYF
. few TRBJ2-5 TRBV5-1 TGCGCCAGCAGCGCATACCTCGGCCCCCGAGGCGAGGAGACCCAGTACTTC CASSAYLGPRGEETQYF
TRBD1 . TRBJ2-3 TRBV15 TGTGCCACCAGCTGGACAGGTGCCTACCTGAGCACAGATACGCAGTATTTT CATSWTGAYLSTDTQYF
. . TRBJ2-7 TRBV28 TGTGCCAGCAGTTACCCTCCACTCTTAAGCTCCTACGAGCAGTACTTC CASSYPPLLSSYEQYF
TRBD1 once TRBJ1-1 TRBV5-6 TGTGCCAGCAGCAGGGGGACAGGGAACACTGAAGCTTTCTTT CASSRGTGNTEAFF
. . TRBJ2-7 TRBV21-1 TGTGCCAGCAGCAAAGTCTGCGGGAGAATCTACGAGCAGTACTTC CASSKVCGRIYEQYF
TRBD2 . TRBJ2-7 TRBV6-5 TGTGCCAGCGCCCAGGGACTAAGGTACGAGCAGTCCTTC CASAQGLRYEQSF
. . TRBJ1-2 TRBV7-9 TGTGCCAGCAGCTTAGGACTGAACTATGGCTACACCTTC CASSLGLNYGYTF
TRBD2 . TRBJ2-3 TRBV27 TGTGCCAGCAGTTCCCCCATAGCGGGATACACAGATACGCAGTATTTT CASSSPIAGYTDTQYF
TRBD2 few TRBJ2-7 TRBV5-4 TGTGCCAGCAGCACTAGCGGTACCTACGAGCAGTACTTC CASSTSGTYEQYF